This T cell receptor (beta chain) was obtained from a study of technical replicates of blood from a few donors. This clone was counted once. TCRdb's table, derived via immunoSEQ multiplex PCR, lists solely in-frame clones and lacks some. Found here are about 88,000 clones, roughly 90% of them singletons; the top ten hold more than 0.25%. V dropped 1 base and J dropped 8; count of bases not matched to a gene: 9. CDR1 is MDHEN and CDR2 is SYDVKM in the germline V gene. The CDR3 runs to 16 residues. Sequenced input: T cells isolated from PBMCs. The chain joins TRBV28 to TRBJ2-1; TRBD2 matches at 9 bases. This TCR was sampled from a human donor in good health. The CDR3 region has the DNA TGTGCCAGCAGTTTATTCACTATAGCGGGAGACGATGAGCAGTTCTTC. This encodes CASSLFTIAGDDEQFF.